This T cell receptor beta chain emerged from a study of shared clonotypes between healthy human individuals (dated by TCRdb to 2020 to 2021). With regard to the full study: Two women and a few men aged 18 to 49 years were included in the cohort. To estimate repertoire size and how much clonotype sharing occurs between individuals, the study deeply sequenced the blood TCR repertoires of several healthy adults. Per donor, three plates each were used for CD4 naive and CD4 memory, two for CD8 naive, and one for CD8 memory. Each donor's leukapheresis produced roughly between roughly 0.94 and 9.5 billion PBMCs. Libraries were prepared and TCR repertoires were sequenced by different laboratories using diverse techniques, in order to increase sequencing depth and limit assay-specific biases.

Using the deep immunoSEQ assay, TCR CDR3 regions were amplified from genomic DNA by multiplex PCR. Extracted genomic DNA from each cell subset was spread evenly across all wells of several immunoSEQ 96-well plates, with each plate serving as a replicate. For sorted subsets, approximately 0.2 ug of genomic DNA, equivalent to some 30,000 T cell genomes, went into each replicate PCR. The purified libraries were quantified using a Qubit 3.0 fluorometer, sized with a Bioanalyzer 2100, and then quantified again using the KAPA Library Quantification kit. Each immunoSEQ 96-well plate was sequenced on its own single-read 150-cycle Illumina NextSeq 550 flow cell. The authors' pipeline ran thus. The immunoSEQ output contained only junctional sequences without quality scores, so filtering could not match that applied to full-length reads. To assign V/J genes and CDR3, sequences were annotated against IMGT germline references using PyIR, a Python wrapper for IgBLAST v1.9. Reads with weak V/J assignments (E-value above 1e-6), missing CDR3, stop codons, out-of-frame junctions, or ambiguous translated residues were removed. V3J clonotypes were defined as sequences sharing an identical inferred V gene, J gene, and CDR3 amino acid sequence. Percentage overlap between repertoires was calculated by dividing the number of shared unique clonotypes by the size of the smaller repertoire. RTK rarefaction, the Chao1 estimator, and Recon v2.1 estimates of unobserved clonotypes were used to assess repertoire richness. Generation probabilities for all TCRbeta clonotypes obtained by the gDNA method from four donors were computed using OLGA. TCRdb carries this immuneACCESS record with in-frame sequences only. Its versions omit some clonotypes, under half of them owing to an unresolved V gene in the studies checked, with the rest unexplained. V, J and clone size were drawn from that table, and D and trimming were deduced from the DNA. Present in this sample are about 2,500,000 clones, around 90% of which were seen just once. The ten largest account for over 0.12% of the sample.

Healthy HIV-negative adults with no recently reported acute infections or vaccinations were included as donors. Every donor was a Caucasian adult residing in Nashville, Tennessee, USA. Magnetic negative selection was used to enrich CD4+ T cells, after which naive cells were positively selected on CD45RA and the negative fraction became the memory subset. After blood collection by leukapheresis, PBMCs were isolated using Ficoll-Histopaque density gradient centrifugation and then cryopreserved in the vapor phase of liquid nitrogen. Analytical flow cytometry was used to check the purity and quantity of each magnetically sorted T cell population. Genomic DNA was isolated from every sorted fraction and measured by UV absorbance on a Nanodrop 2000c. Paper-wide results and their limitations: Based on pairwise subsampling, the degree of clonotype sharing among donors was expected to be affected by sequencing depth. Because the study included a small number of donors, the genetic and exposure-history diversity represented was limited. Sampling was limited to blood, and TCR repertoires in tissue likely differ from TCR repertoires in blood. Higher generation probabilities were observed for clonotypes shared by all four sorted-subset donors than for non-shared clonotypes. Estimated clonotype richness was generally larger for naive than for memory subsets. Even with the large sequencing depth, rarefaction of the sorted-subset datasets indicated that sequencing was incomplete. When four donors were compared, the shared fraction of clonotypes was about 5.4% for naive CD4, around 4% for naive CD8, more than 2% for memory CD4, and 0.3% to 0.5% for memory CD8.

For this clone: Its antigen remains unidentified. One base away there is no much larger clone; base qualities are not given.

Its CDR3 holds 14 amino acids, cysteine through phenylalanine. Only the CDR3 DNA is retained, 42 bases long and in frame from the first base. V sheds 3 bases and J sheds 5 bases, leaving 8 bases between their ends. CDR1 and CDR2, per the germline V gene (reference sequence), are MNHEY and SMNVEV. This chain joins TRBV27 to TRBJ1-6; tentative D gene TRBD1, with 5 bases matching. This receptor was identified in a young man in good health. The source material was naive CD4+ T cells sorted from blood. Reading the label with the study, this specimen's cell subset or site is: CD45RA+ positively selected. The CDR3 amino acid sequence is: CASSLGRDNSPLHF. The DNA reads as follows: TGTGCCAGCAGTTTGGGGCGGGATAATTCACCCCTCCACTTT.